Listed below are T cell receptor beta chains from one sample, sequenced in a study of PD-1 blockade in classical Hodgkin lymphoma. Using immunoSEQ multiplex PCR, the repertoire was profiled, and TCRdb retains in-frame clones only, with some absent. The table has approximately 19,000 clones, 75% to 85% seen once. Sequences were derived from peripheral blood mononuclear cells (PBMCs), sampled before the second cycle of nivolumab. These receptors were taken from a human donor with classical Hodgkin lymphoma. Both conserved end residues are part of each CDR3. The D gene is left open where the match is weak. Size tells how often a clone was seen (once, few, many) or the class of an expanded clone, and some rows leave it out.

d_gene: .; abundance: .; j_gene: TRBJ2-7; v_gene: TRBV4-1; CDR3nt: TGCGCCAGCAGCCTTTTTGGGATGGGCGAGCAGTACTTC; CDR3aa: CASSLFGMGEQYF
d_gene: .; abundance: few; j_gene: TRBJ1-2; v_gene: TRBV29-1; CDR3nt: TGCAGCGTTGATGGAGGGTTTCATGGCTACACCTTC; CDR3aa: CSVDGGFHGYTF
d_gene: .; abundance: .; j_gene: TRBJ2-3; v_gene: TRBV5-4; CDR3nt: TGTGCCAGCAGCTCAGGGGACAAAGTTACGCAGTATTTT; CDR3aa: CASSSGDKVTQYF
d_gene: .; abundance: .; j_gene: TRBJ2-2; v_gene: TRBV15; CDR3nt: TGTGCCACCAGCAGAGCGGGGTGGACGGCGAACACCGGGGAGCTGTTTTTT; CDR3aa: CATSRAGWTANTGELFF
d_gene: .; abundance: once; j_gene: TRBJ2-2; v_gene: TRBV6-1; CDR3nt: TGTGCCAGCTCAGGGGTTCGGGGTCTTGGGGAGCTGTTTTTT; CDR3aa: CASSGVRGLGELFF
d_gene: .; abundance: .; j_gene: TRBJ1-3; v_gene: TRBV23-1; CDR3nt: TGCGCCAGCAGTCCGCCGCGGTACAGCTCTGGAAACACCATATATTTT; CDR3aa: CASSPPRYSSGNTIYF
d_gene: .; abundance: .; j_gene: TRBJ1-4; v_gene: TRBV2; CDR3nt: TGTGCCAGCAGTTCAGGAACCTATGAAAAACTGTTTTTT; CDR3aa: CASSSGTYEKLFF
d_gene: TRBD1; abundance: .; j_gene: TRBJ1-6; v_gene: TRBV6-1; CDR3nt: TGTGCCAGCAACCCGGGACAGGGGAATTCACCCCTCCACTTT; CDR3aa: CASNPGQGNSPLHF
d_gene: .; abundance: .; j_gene: TRBJ1-5; v_gene: TRBV6-1; CDR3nt: TGTGCCAGCAGTGAAGCCGACCAGTTCAATCAGCCCCAGCATTTT; CDR3aa: CASSEADQFNQPQHF
d_gene: TRBD1; abundance: .; j_gene: TRBJ1-4; v_gene: TRBV5-5; CDR3nt: TGTGCCAGCAGCTTGCAGGACAGGGTTAATGAAAAACTGTTTTTT; CDR3aa: CASSLQDRVNEKLFF
d_gene: .; abundance: .; j_gene: TRBJ2-6; v_gene: TRBV6-1; CDR3nt: TGTGCCAGCAGTCGGGGGGACAGGGCCAACGTCCTGACTTTC; CDR3aa: CASSRGDRANVLTF
d_gene: TRBD2; abundance: .; j_gene: TRBJ2-1; v_gene: TRBV5-1; CDR3nt: TGCGCCAGCAGCGGGACTAGCGGGTCTTATGAGCAGTTCTTC; CDR3aa: CASSGTSGSYEQFF
d_gene: .; abundance: .; j_gene: TRBJ2-2; v_gene: TRBV15; CDR3nt: TGTGCCACCAGCAGAGGTCGTGGAGGCGGGGAGCTGTTTTTT; CDR3aa: CATSRGRGGGELFF
d_gene: .; abundance: .; j_gene: TRBJ1-1; v_gene: TRBV7-9; CDR3nt: TGTGCCAGCAGCGGGGCAGGAGCTTTCTTT; CDR3aa: CASSGAGAFF
d_gene: TRBD1; abundance: .; j_gene: TRBJ2-7; v_gene: TRBV9; CDR3nt: TGTGCCAGCAGCCCGGGACAGGGTCCTCTCGAGCAGTACTTC; CDR3aa: CASSPGQGPLEQYF
d_gene: .; abundance: .; j_gene: TRBJ2-2; v_gene: TRBV19; CDR3nt: TGTGCCAGTAGTATTAGGCTCGGGAGTGGAGGGACCGGGGAGCTGTTTTTT; CDR3aa: CASSIRLGSGGTGELFF
d_gene: .; abundance: .; j_gene: TRBJ1-4; v_gene: TRBV9; CDR3nt: TGTGCCAGCAGCGTACAGGGATTCGCTGATGAAAAACTGTTTTTT; CDR3aa: CASSVQGFADEKLFF
d_gene: .; abundance: .; j_gene: TRBJ1-3; v_gene: TRBV7-9; CDR3nt: TGTGCCAGCAGCCACGTCCCCTCTGGAAACACCATATATTTT; CDR3aa: CASSHVPSGNTIYF
d_gene: .; abundance: .; j_gene: TRBJ2-3; v_gene: TRBV7-3; CDR3nt: TGTGCCAGCAGCTTTTCGGGAGTAGAAGATACGCAGTATTTT; CDR3aa: CASSFSGVEDTQYF
d_gene: .; abundance: .; j_gene: TRBJ2-2; v_gene: TRBV19; CDR3nt: TGTGCCAGTAGTATACGGTCCGGGGGGCGGACGAAAACCGGGGAGCTGTTTTTT; CDR3aa: CASSIRSGGRTKTGELFF
d_gene: TRBD1; abundance: .; j_gene: TRBJ2-3; v_gene: TRBV11-3; CDR3nt: TGTGCCAGCAGCTCAGGGGGAGATACGCAGTATTTT; CDR3aa: CASSSGGDTQYF
d_gene: TRBD2; abundance: .; j_gene: TRBJ2-1; v_gene: TRBV10-2; CDR3nt: TGCGCCAGCAGATTAACGGGGGGGGACTCCTACAATGAGCAGTTCTTC; CDR3aa: CASRLTGGDSYNEQFF
d_gene: .; abundance: .; j_gene: TRBJ2-2; v_gene: TRBV21-1; CDR3nt: TGTGCCAGCAGCAATGTGAGACAAGGGAGGATTTGGTGGGAGCTGTTTTTT; CDR3aa: CASSNVRQGRIWWELFF
d_gene: .; abundance: .; j_gene: TRBJ1-1; v_gene: TRBV6-1; CDR3nt: TGTGCCAGCAAAGGCGTCCTTGAAGCTTTCTTT; CDR3aa: CASKGVLEAFF
d_gene: .; abundance: .; j_gene: TRBJ1-1; v_gene: TRBV6-5; CDR3nt: TGTGCCATCATCGGGCACACTGAAGCTTTCTTT; CDR3aa: CAIIGHTEAFF
d_gene: TRBD1; abundance: .; j_gene: TRBJ1-2; v_gene: TRBV25-1; CDR3nt: TGTGCCAGCAGTCGGGACAGGGGGCTTTCTTATGGCTACACCTTC; CDR3aa: CASSRDRGLSYGYTF
d_gene: .; abundance: .; j_gene: TRBJ2-6; v_gene: TRBV5-6; CDR3nt: TGTGCCAGCCCAGCGATCAATAAGTCACAAAGTCGGGCCAACGTCCTGACTTTC; CDR3aa: CASPAINKSQSRANVLTF
d_gene: .; abundance: few; j_gene: TRBJ1-2; v_gene: TRBV19; CDR3nt: TGTGCCAGTAGTATAGATTCGGGTTCCTTCTATGGCTACACCTTC; CDR3aa: CASSIDSGSFYGYTF
d_gene: .; abundance: once; j_gene: TRBJ1-3; v_gene: TRBV19; CDR3nt: TGTGCCAGTAGTATTTTTTTCAGCTCTGGAAACACCATATATTTT; CDR3aa: CASSIFFSSGNTIYF
d_gene: .; abundance: .; j_gene: TRBJ2-7; v_gene: TRBV11-3; CDR3nt: TGTGCCAGCAGCGGTGTCAGGGCTAGGCACGAGCAGTACTTC; CDR3aa: CASSGVRARHEQYF
d_gene: .; abundance: few; j_gene: TRBJ2-5; v_gene: TRBV7-9; CDR3nt: TGTGCCAGCCGAAGTCCGGGGAACCAAGAGACCCAGTACTTC; CDR3aa: CASRSPGNQETQYF
d_gene: .; abundance: .; j_gene: TRBJ1-1; v_gene: TRBV6-6; CDR3nt: TGTGCCAGCAGTATATCTGTAACCACTGAAGCTTTCTTT; CDR3aa: CASSISVTTEAFF